These 7 T cell receptor beta chains originate from one sample sequenced in a study of blood T cell repertoires in COVID-19. This table comes from immunoSEQ multiplex PCR, and its TCRdb copy is limited to in-frame clones, with some not included. This table holds some 370,000 clones, around 89% found once. Sample: peripheral blood. The receptors derive from a man in his forties or fifties with acute or convalescent COVID-19.

The V call is TRBV5-1, the J call TRBJ1-2; D is undetermined. Germline V CDR1 and CDR2: SGHRS, YFSETQ. CDR3 length equals 15 residues. Trimming stripped 0 bases from V and 4 bases from J, with 13 bases between. DNA of the CDR3: TGCGCCAGCAGCTTGGAAGGCGGAACGTCCTATGGCTACACCTTC. Translated, it gives CASSLEGGTSYGYTF.

DNA for the CDR3: TGTGCCAGCAGTCGCGAAGGGGGCGCAGACACCGGGGAGCTGTTTTTT. Protein product: CASSREGGADTGELFF. This chain connects TRBV2 to TRBJ2-2; 7 nucleotides agree with TRBD1. Germline loops: CDR1 SNHLY, CDR2 FYNNEI. The junction had 9 bases not matched to a gene; V was cut back by 5 bases and J by 3 bases. The CDR3 sequence is 16 residues long.

V and J are TRBV28 and TRBJ1-4; 7 nucleotides line up with TRBD1. Trimming took 2 bases from V and 8 from J; bases not matched to a gene: 8. The CDR3 sequence is 15 residues long. From germline, CDR1 is MDHEN and CDR2 SYDVKM. The CDR3 DNA reads TGTGCCAGCAGTTTAGAGACAGGGCGGACGGAAAAACTGTTTTTT. It is translated as CASSLETGRTEKLFF.

This clone has only one observation. The chain joins TRBV30 to TRBJ1-6; a possible D gene is TRBD1 (6 bases). The CDR3 consists of 13 residues. Germline CDR1 reads GTSNPN; CDR2 reads SVGIG (reference sequence). V gave up 3 bases and J gave up 10 bases, with 13 bases separating them. The DNA for the CDR3 is TGTGCCTGGAGAACAGGGATTGTCTCACCCCTCCACTTT. Its protein product is CAWRTGIVSPLHF.

The V and J genes are TRBV19 and TRBJ1-1; the match to TRBD1 covers 7 bases. V shed 3 bases, J shed 4 bases, and the junction held 5 bases outside the gene matches. The germline V gene encodes CDR1 LNHDA and CDR2 SQIVND (reference sequence). This CDR3 has 14 residues. Here the CDR3 reads CASSIRPGGTEAFF. The CDR3 DNA is TGTGCCAGTAGTATTCGTCCAGGGGGCACTGAAGCTTTCTTT.

The chain recombines TRBV18 with TRBJ1-1; no clear D gene. Trimming pared 2 bases from V and 0 bases from J, leaving 13 bases between. Germline-derived CDR1 and CDR2 are KGHSH and LQKENI. The CDR3 spans 16 residues. CDR3 amino acids: CASSPSAGPMNTEAFF. In nucleotides, the CDR3 is TGTGCCAGCTCACCAAGTGCAGGTCCTATGAACACTGAAGCTTTCTTT. Variable domain in full (rest from reference TRBV18 and TRBJ1-1): NAGVMQNPRHLVRRRGQEARLRCSPMKGHSHVYWYRQLPEEGLKFMVYLQKENIIDESGMPKERFSAEFPKEGPSILRIQQVVRGDSAAYFCASSPSAGPMNTEAFFGQGTRLTVV.

J is TRBJ1-4 and V is TRBV30; unclear D gene. The CDR3 runs 19 residues. V shed 2 bases and J shed 0 bases, with 22 bases lying between them. Per germline, CDR1 GTSNPN and CDR2 SVGIG (reference sequence). The CDR3 DNA reads as TGTGCCTGGAGTCGAAAATGGAGGAGATTTGGGGCAACTAATGAAAAACTGTTTTTT. Amino acid sequence: CAWSRKWRRFGATNEKLFF.